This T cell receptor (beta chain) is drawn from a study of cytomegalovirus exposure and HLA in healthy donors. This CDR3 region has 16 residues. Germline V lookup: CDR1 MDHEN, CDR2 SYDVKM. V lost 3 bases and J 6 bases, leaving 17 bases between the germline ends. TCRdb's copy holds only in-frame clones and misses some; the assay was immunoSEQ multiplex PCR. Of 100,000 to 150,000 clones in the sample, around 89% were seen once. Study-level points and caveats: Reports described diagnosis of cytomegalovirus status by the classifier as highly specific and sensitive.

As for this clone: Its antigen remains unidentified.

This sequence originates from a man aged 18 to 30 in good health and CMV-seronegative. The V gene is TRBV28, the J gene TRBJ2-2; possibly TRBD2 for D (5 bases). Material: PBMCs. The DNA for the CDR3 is TGTGCCAGCAGTTTGGAGGTGTCTAGCAAGGCCGGGGAGCTGTTTTTT. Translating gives CASSLEVSSKAGELFF.